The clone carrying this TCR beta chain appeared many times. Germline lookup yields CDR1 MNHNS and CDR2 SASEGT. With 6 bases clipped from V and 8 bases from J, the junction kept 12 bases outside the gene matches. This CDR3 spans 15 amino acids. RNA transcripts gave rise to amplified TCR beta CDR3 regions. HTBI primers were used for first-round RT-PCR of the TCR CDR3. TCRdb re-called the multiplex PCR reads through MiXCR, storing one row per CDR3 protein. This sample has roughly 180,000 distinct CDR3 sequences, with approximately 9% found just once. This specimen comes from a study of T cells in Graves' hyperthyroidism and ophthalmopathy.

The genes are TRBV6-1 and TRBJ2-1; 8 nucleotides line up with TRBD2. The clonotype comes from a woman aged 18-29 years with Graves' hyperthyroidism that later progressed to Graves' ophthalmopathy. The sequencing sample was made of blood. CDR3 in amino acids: CASRGTGGRSDEQFF. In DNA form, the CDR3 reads TGTGCCAGCAGGGGAACGGGCGGGAGGAGCGATGAGCAGTTCTTC.